A single sample gave rise to the 30 T cell receptor beta chains below, sequenced in a study of OX40 agonist ivuxolimab in advanced cancers. Only in-frame clones appear in the TCRdb table, and some are missing; sequencing was by immunoSEQ multiplex PCR. The sample lists tens of thousands of clones, 85% to 90% occurring once. The sequences come from CD4+ or CD8+ T cells sorted from blood, collected in a trial of the OX40 agonist ivuxolimab. The receptor source for this set is an adult with an advanced solid tumor such as melanoma, head and neck, liver or kidney cancer.

The chain recombines TRBV4-2 with TRBJ2-7, with 11 nucleotides matching TRBD2. CDR1 is LGHNA and CDR2 is YNFKEQ in the germline V gene. The length of the CDR3 is 19 residues. Germline trimming cut 0 bases from V and 6 bases from J; bases unmatched to any gene: 16. CDR3 residues: CASSQDFTSGSTRSGEQYF. The CDR3 DNA reads TGTGCCAGCAGCCAAGATTTTACTAGCGGGAGTACCCGTTCGGGCGAGCAGTACTTC.

This rearrangement joins TRBV6-5 to TRBJ1-2; a possible D gene is TRBD1 (5 bases). The V end was cut by 6 bases, the J end by 4 bases, with 12 bases between. The germline gives CDR1 MNHEY, CDR2 SVGAGI. This CDR3 spans 13 amino acids. The CDR3 is CASSRQLTYGYTF. CDR3 sequence (DNA): TGTGCCAGCAGCAGACAGCTCACCTATGGCTACACCTTC.

The chain employs TRBV9 and TRBJ1-3; D ambiguous. The CDR3 is 15 amino acids. CDR1 and CDR2 (germline): SGDLS, YYNGEE. Trimming left V 0 bases short and J 2 bases short, with 9 bases between. Here the CDR3 DNA reads TGTGCCAGCAGCGTAGACGGCCTACCTGGAAACACCATATATTTT. Translation gives CASSVDGLPGNTIYF.

The CDR3 DNA sequence: TGTGCCAGCAGCAGCGGGACGGTTAATCAGCCCCAGCATTTT. Translated: CASSSGTVNQPQHF. The chain links TRBV7-6 to TRBJ1-5; tentative D call: TRBD1 (5 bases). This CDR3 is built from 14 residues. CDR1 SGHVS and CDR2 FNYEAQ come from the germline V gene. The V end lost 5 bases, the J end lost 4 bases, and 12 bases lay between the germline ends.

This clone has only one observation. V is TRBV6-6 and J is TRBJ2-1; no clear D gene. This CDR3 is 13 amino acids long. Germline values: CDR1 MNHNY, CDR2 SVGAGI (reference sequence). Trimming shortened V by 7 bases and J by 9 bases, and 16 bases separated the two germline ends. The CDR3 DNA reads as TGTGCCAGCAAGGACCAAAGCCCCGGTGAGCAGTTCTTC. Amino acids: CASKDQSPGEQFF.

The rearrangement links TRBV6-5 to TRBJ1-1; 7 positions agree with TRBD1. V was clipped by 7 bases and J by 8 bases; unmatched bases: 13. The CDR3 runs to 14 residues. CDR1 and CDR2 (germline): MNHEY, SVGAGI. The CDR3 sequence: CASTQPGQIHEAFF. Written as DNA, the CDR3 is TGTGCCAGCACCCAACCGGGACAGATTCACGAAGCTTTCTTT.

The chain has TRBV28 and TRBJ2-2; D is perhaps TRBD1 or TRBD2 (5 bases each). The CDR3 is 15 residues long. Germline V gene sequence: CDR1 MDHEN, CDR2 SYDVKM. V was trimmed by 8 bases and J by 1 base, leaving 14 bases between them. For the CDR3, the DNA is TGTGCCAGCTTCCCCGAGGGGCGGAACACCGGGGAGCTGTTTTTT. Its protein product is CASFPEGRNTGELFF.

The genes are TRBV11-3 and TRBJ2-7, with no clear D. There are 12 residues in the CDR3. Trimming removed 5 bases at V and 5 bases at J, with 10 bases between. The V gene's germline CDR1 is SGHNT and CDR2 YENEEA. In DNA, the CDR3 is TGTGCCAGCAGCCCCCAGGCCCACGAGCAGTACGTC. Protein product: CASSPQAHEQYV.

The V and J genes are TRBV7-7 and TRBJ1-1; D is unresolved. Germline CDR1 reads SSHAT; CDR2 reads FNYEAQ (reference sequence). V was cut by 2 bases and J by 0 bases, with 4 bases left in between. This CDR3 region has 13 residues. The CDR3 loop reads CASSLWVNTEAFF. In DNA form, the CDR3 reads TGTGCCAGCAGCTTATGGGTGAACACTGAAGCTTTCTTT.

Written as DNA, the CDR3 is TGTGCCAGTAGTAGGCAAACGGGAGGGGTCGGGGGAGAGACCCAGTACTTC. Protein: CASSRQTGGVGGETQYF. This sequence joins TRBV19 and TRBJ2-5; 8 bases are shared with TRBD2. The CDR3 covers 17 residues. Germline trimming cut 4 bases from V and 4 bases from J; bases unmatched to any gene: 14. Per the germline V gene, CDR1 is LNHDA and CDR2 is SQIVND (reference sequence).

V gene TRBV27 combines with J gene TRBJ1-5; D is undetermined. Trimming left V 1 base short and J 2 bases short, with 12 bases between. From germline, CDR1 is MNHEY and CDR2 SMNVEV (reference sequence). The CDR3 is 16 residues long. The CDR3 here is CASSLYWREGNQPQHF. In nucleotides, the CDR3 is TGTGCCAGCAGTTTATATTGGCGGGAGGGCAATCAGCCCCAGCATTTT.

The chain recombines TRBV6-5 with TRBJ1-4, with D hard to call. V was trimmed by 4 bases and J by 7 bases, leaving 7 bases between them. The CDR3 spans 12 residues. Germline V gene data show CDR1 as MNHEY and CDR2 as SVGAGI. The CDR3 loop reads CASSSGSEKLFF. As DNA, the CDR3 is TGTGCCAGCAGTTCCGGTAGTGAAAAACTGTTTTTT.

The chain is built from TRBV7-7 and TRBJ2-3; maybe TRBD1 (6 bases). Germline CDR1 SSHAT, CDR2 FNYEAQ (reference sequence). V lost 1 base, J lost 0 bases, and 14 bases lay in between. The CDR3 totals 17 residues. CDR3 sequence (DNA): TGTGCCAGCAGCTTAGAAGGGGGACGTCTAAGCACAGATACGCAGTATTTT. It encodes CASSLEGGRLSTDTQYF.

The chain joins TRBV27 to TRBJ2-2, with D perhaps TRBD1 or TRBD2 (5 bases each). V was cut by 7 bases and J by 7 bases, with 22 bases left in between. The CDR3 extends over 16 amino acids. Germline values: CDR1 MNHEY, CDR2 SMNVEV (reference sequence). Here the CDR3 reads CASTTAGTSAGGELFF. As DNA, the CDR3 is TGTGCCAGCACCACAGCCGGGACCTCCGCGGGCGGGGAGCTGTTTTTT.

CDR3 sequence (DNA): TGTGCCAGCTCACCTAGGCGGGAGGGCCGCGAGCAGTACTTC. Its translation is CASSPRREGREQYF. The V call is TRBV18, the J call TRBJ2-7, with TRBD2 identical over 9 bases. The CDR3 length is 14 residues. V trimming: 3 bases; J trimming: 6 bases; junction bases outside the gene matches: 6. Germline lookup yields CDR1 KGHSH and CDR2 LQKENI. Full variable domain (rest looked up from reference TRBV18 and TRBJ2-7): NAGVMQNPRHLVRRRGQEARLRCSPMKGHSHVYWYRQLPEEGLKFMVYLQKENIIDESGMPKERFSAEFPKEGPSILRIQQVVRGDSAAYFCASSPRREGREQYFGPGTRLTVT.

The chain recombines TRBV6-1 with TRBJ2-7, with 7 bases that match TRBD1. CDR3 size: 14 residues. V shed 4 bases, J shed 6 bases, and the junction held 9 bases outside the gene matches. Germline V gives CDR1 MNHNS, CDR2 SASEGT. Here the CDR3 reads CASSARQGMGEQYV. DNA of the CDR3: TGTGCCAGCAGTGCCAGACAGGGAATGGGCGAGCAGTACGTC.

The chain links TRBV7-2 to TRBJ2-3; TRBD2 is a possible D gene (6 bases). Germline CDR1 SGHTA, CDR2 FQGNSA. Trimming pared 1 base from V and 6 bases from J, leaving 11 bases between. The CDR3 loop spans 14 amino acids. CDR3 in amino acids: CASSLDRGYDTQYF. The CDR3 DNA sequence: TGTGCCAGCAGCTTAGATCGGGGGTATGATACGCAGTATTTT.

V is TRBV5-1 and J is TRBJ2-2; tentative D call: TRBD1 (6 bases). The CDR3 spans 15 residues. Looked up from germline, CDR1 is SGHRS and CDR2 is YFSETQ. V gave up 0 bases and J gave up 1 base, with 7 bases separating them. The CDR3 DNA reads as TGCGCCAGCAGCTTGGGACAGGAGAACACCGGGGAGCTGTTTTTT. It specifies CASSLGQENTGELFF.

This clone was detected only a few times. CDR3 amino acids: CASSVRIQNTEAFF. The CDR3, as DNA: TGTGCCAGCAGTGTTCGGATTCAAAACACTGAAGCTTTCTTT. The J gene is TRBJ1-1, the V gene TRBV2; the D is unclear. The CDR3 consists of 14 residues. V lost 4 bases to trimming and J lost 2 bases, with 11 bases between them. Germline V gene sequence: CDR1 SNHLY, CDR2 FYNNEI.

This chain connects TRBV10-2 to TRBJ2-7, with D maybe TRBD1 (5 bases). Trimming took 2 bases from V and 2 from J, leaving 7 bases between them. Germline CDR1 is WSHSY and CDR2 is SAAADI. The CDR3 has 13 amino acids. CDR3 DNA sequence: TGCGCCAGCAGTGAGATGGGGCCCTACGAGCAGTACTTC. It yields the protein CASSEMGPYEQYF.

This chain joins TRBV9 and TRBJ1-2, with a weak D call TRBD1 (6 bases). CDR3 size: 17 residues. The germline V gene has CDR1 SGDLS and CDR2 YYNGEE. The V end lost 0 bases, the J end lost 8 bases, and 23 bases lay between the germline ends. Here the CDR3 reads CASSVVPQGGTPGGYTF. The CDR3, as DNA: TGTGCCAGCAGCGTAGTGCCCCAGGGCGGGACACCGGGGGGCTACACCTTC.

V usage is TRBV25-1 and J usage is TRBJ1-2, with TRBD1 matching over 8 bases. Germline V gives CDR1 MGHDK, CDR2 SYGVNS. Trimming took 2 bases from V and 0 from J; bases not matched to a gene: 5. The CDR3 totals 16 residues. CDR3 nucleotide sequence: TGTGCCAGCAGTGAACAGGGGGCCTTATCTAACTATGGCTACACCTTC. This encodes CASSEQGALSNYGYTF.

The V call is TRBV28, the J call TRBJ1-4; unclear D gene. The CDR3 spans 14 residues. V was clipped by 5 bases and J by 4 bases, with 11 bases between them. Germline assignment: CDR1 MDHEN and CDR2 SYDVKM. The CDR3 DNA sequence: TGTGCCAGCAGTATCGGGCCTCGTAATGAAAAACTGTTTTTT. It is translated as CASSIGPRNEKLFF. The variable domain in full, with the rest retrieved from reference TRBV28 and TRBJ1-4, is DVKVTQSSRYLVKRTGEKVFLECVQDMDHENMFWYRQDPGLGLRLIYFSYDVKMKEKGDIPEGYSVSREKKERFSLILESASTNQTSMYLCASSIGPRNEKLFFGSGTQLSVL.

The chain uses TRBV5-1 and TRBJ2-7; D not certain. The CDR3 is 13 residues long. Germline CDR1 is SGHRS and CDR2 is YFSETQ. V lost 5 bases, J lost 6 bases, and 15 bases lay in between. CDR3 nucleotides: TGCGCCAGCAGTCAGGCCCGCCCCGGCGAGCAGTACTTC. It translates to CASSQARPGEQYF.

The V call is TRBV10-3, the J call TRBJ2-5, with D tentatively TRBD1 (5 bases). CDR1 and CDR2 from the germline V gene are ENHRY and SYGVKD. The CDR3 covers 11 residues. The V end was cut by 9 bases, the J end by 3 bases, with 8 bases between. The CDR3 spells CAIQGKETQYF. CDR3 nucleotide sequence: TGTGCCATTCAGGGAAAAGAGACCCAGTACTTC.

The chain is built from TRBV19 and TRBJ2-3, with TRBD2 as a possible D gene (6 bases). Trimming pared 1 base from V and 6 bases from J, leaving 14 bases between. Germline assignment: CDR1 LNHDA and CDR2 SQIVND (reference sequence). There are 15 residues in the CDR3. Here the CDR3 reads CASSIGGTVVDTQYF. In DNA form, the CDR3 reads TGTGCCAGTAGTATAGGCGGGACGGTCGTTGATACGCAGTATTTT.

This rearrangement joins TRBV2 to TRBJ1-6; 8 nucleotides match TRBD1. The CDR3 has 15 residues. The V segment lost 8 bases and the J segment 9 bases; nucleotides outside the gene matches: 12. Germline-derived CDR1 and CDR2 are SNHLY and FYNNEI. The CDR3 DNA follows: TGTGCCAGCGCGGCGGATCAGGGGGCGGGTTCACCCCTCCACTTT. Its protein product is CASAADQGAGSPLHF.

This chain uses TRBV10-2 with TRBJ2-2; TRBD1 is a possible D gene (5 bases). This CDR3 contains 14 residues. Trimming pared 4 bases from V and 1 base from J, leaving 7 bases between. Germline CDR1 and CDR2: WSHSY and SAAADI. The CDR3 protein is CASSGQLNTGELFF. CDR3 DNA: TGCGCCAGCAGTGGACAGCTGAACACCGGGGAGCTGTTTTTT.

The V and J genes are TRBV10-3 and TRBJ2-2, with a weak D call TRBD1 (6 bases). Germline values: CDR1 ENHRY, CDR2 SYGVKD. Trimming took off 6 bases at V and 0 bases at J, with 11 bases between the two ends. The CDR3 sequence is 15 residues long. The CDR3 nucleotides read TGTGCCATCAGCCCGGGACACGCGAACACCGGGGAGCTGTTTTTT. It encodes CAISPGHANTGELFF.

CDR3 DNA sequence: TGTGCCAGCAGTCAAACTAGCGGGGGTAGCACAGATACGCAGTATTTT. This codes for CASSQTSGGSTDTQYF. The V call is TRBV4-2, the J call TRBJ2-3, with 11 positions matching TRBD2. The CDR3 totals 16 residues. J lost 0 bases, V lost 6 bases, and 5 bases had no gene match. Germline assignment: CDR1 LGHNA and CDR2 YNFKEQ.